This TCR beta chain stems from a study of T cells after yellow fever vaccination. Study-wide results and limits: Secondary responses were weaker yet peaked faster, day 5 versus 15. In FACS-sorted repertoires, abundant clonotypes from the bulk population could appear as contaminants. Subsequent booster samples again held most clones from primary vaccination (96% CD4, 88% CD8).

For TCR, cDNA came from 5'RACE template switching, which added a universal primer site and UMIs. TCRdb called the 5' RACE reads again in MiXCR, with one record for every CDR3 protein. This sample carries over 45,000 distinct CDR3 sequences, approximately 7.7% of them seen once, and the ten largest clones take approximately 37%. CDR1 and CDR2 from the germline V gene are MNHEY and SVGEGT. This CDR3 contains 13 residues. V lost 7 bases, J lost 6 bases, and 15 bases lay in between. This clonotype was seen a few times. As yet, its antigen is unknown. This TCR was sampled from a man younger than 35 who received the YFV17D yellow fever vaccine. The J gene is TRBJ1-1, the V gene TRBV6-2 or TRBV6-3; maybe TRBD1 (5 bases). The source was CD8+ T cells sorted from PBMCs, collected on the day of the first yellow fever vaccination. CDR3 bases: TGTGCCAGCACCACGTACTGGGACGCTGAAGCTTTCTTT. This codes for CASTTYWDAEAFF.